This entry concerns a single TCR beta chain. One junction end disagrees with the germline gene, perhaps due to a read error. Per the study methods: Estimation of nucleated cell counts was performed using reference gene primer amplification. Profiling relied on immunoSEQ multiplex PCR, and the TCRdb table lists in-frame clones only, not all of them. Clone size and V and J calls were adopted from that table, with D and trimming inferred from the DNA. This sample has about 370,000 clones, with around 87% found just once. Patients from Seattle were sampled longitudinally, starting during active infection. The data originate from a study of blood T cell repertoires in COVID-19. Study summary: Acute-phase and convalescent COVID-19 samples originated in the United States, Italy and Spain. From T cells, B-cell-depleted T cells, or PBMCs came the material, which was cDNA or gDNA.

This CDR3 spans 16 amino acids. CDR1 and CDR2 from the germline V gene are SSHAT and FNYEAQ (reference sequence). This receptor was identified in a woman aged 25 to 45 with COVID-19, enrolled during active disease. The source material was peripheral blood. The rearrangement joins TRBV7-7 to TRBJ2-5; 13 nucleotides line up with TRBD2. CDR3 DNA: TGTGCTAGCAGCTTTCTACTAGCGGGAGGGGGAGAGACCCAGTACTTC. Protein sequence: CASSFLLAGGGETQYF.